The 23 T cell receptor beta chains given below trace back to one sample, sequenced in a study of CD8 T cells in Susac syndrome. The authors reverse transcribed roughly 0.5 to 1 ug RNA with random hexamers. TCRdb re-called the immunoSEQ multiplex PCR reads through MiXCR, storing one row per CDR3 protein. The sample consists of hundreds of thousands of distinct CDR3 sequences, 90% to 95% of them appearing once. The material sequenced was CD4+ T cells from PBMCs. These receptors were obtained from a human donor with multiple sclerosis.

The V gene is TRBV24-1, the J gene TRBJ2-7; D possibly corresponds to TRBD2 (6 bases). Germline CDR1 and CDR2: KGHDR and SFDVKD. Trimming stripped 4 bases from V and 2 bases from J, with 8 bases between. CDR3 length equals 13 residues. DNA of the CDR3: TGTGCCACCAGTGAAGGCGGGACCTACGAGCAGTACTTC. It codes for CATSEGGTYEQYF.

The chain joins TRBV6-5 to TRBJ2-2; 9 nucleotides align to TRBD2. Germline V gives CDR1 MNHEY, CDR2 SVGAGI. V lost 1 base to trimming and J lost 7 bases; unmatched junction nucleotides: 7. This CDR3 has 16 amino acids. This chain's CDR3 is CASSYFRGRAGGELFF. In DNA, the CDR3 is TGTGCCAGCAGTTACTTCCGCGGGAGGGCCGGCGGGGAGCTGTTTTTT.

The CDR3 DNA reads as TGTGCCATCAGTGAGTCTCGGCGGACAGCCCAAGAGACCCAGTACTTC. This codes for CAISESRRTAQETQYF. The V and J genes are TRBV10-3 and TRBJ2-5; a possible D gene is TRBD1 (6 bases). The ends were cut back, 0 bases at V and 1 base at J, with 12 bases in the middle. From germline, CDR1 is ENHRY and CDR2 SYGVKD. This CDR3 has 16 residues.

The chain links TRBV19 to TRBJ2-1; the D gene is possibly TRBD2 (6 bases). Trimming took 0 bases from V and 3 from J, leaving 9 bases between them. The CDR3 covers 15 residues. Germline CDR1 is LNHDA and CDR2 is SQIVND (reference sequence). The CDR3 spells CASSIDGGVYNEQFF. The CDR3 DNA is TGTGCCAGTAGTATAGACGGCGGGGTCTACAATGAGCAGTTCTTC.

This chain links TRBV29-1 with TRBJ1-2; TRBD1 aligns across 8 bases. This CDR3 has 11 residues. V was pared by 7 bases and J by 8 bases, with 6 bases of the junction left unmatched. The germline gives CDR1 SQVTM, CDR2 ANQGSEA. The CDR3 spells CSAQGAEGYTF. The DNA of the CDR3 is TGCAGCGCGCAGGGGGCGGAAGGCTACACCTTC.

The genes are TRBV5-1 and TRBJ1-1, with D perhaps TRBD1 (5 bases). Between the trimmed V and J ends, which lost 1 base and 0 bases, there was a span of 13 bases. CDR1 and CDR2 from the germline V gene are SGHRS and YFSETQ. This CDR3 spans 16 amino acids. The CDR3 here is CASSLNRPSLNTEAFF. The CDR3 DNA is TGCGCCAGCAGCTTGAACAGGCCTTCCTTGAACACTGAAGCTTTCTTT.

The J gene is TRBJ2-5, the V gene TRBV4-1; D is perhaps TRBD2 (6 bases). This CDR3 spans 15 amino acids. The germline gives CDR1 MGHRA, CDR2 YSYEKL. The V gene lost 1 base and the J gene lost 1 base, with 10 bases spanning the gap. This CDR3 is CASSQVEGSQETQYF. The CDR3 bases are TGCGCCAGCAGCCAAGTGGAGGGCAGCCAAGAGACCCAGTACTTC.

This rearrangement joins TRBV30 to TRBJ1-6; 8 positions agree with TRBD1. The CDR3 contains 14 residues. In germline, CDR1 is GTSNPN, CDR2 SVGIG (reference sequence). J lost 10 bases, V lost 2 bases, and 7 bases had no gene match. This chain's CDR3 is CAWSTGQDGSPLHF. CDR3 coding DNA: TGTGCCTGGAGTACGGGACAGGACGGGTCACCCCTCCACTTT. The whole variable domain, filled in from reference TRBV30 and TRBJ1-6, reads SQTIHQWPATLVQPVGSPLSLECTVEGTSNPNLYWYRQAAGRGLQLLFYSVGIGQISSEVPQNLSASRPQDRQFILSSKKLLLSDSGFYLCAWSTGQDGSPLHFGNGTRLTVT.

This sequence joins TRBV6-1 and TRBJ1-4; TRBD1 matches at 8 bases. The CDR3 runs 16 residues. Germline CDR1 reads MNHNS; CDR2 reads SASEGT. J lost 8 bases, V lost 6 bases, and 14 bases had no gene match. CDR3 amino acids: CASRSSGTGSGEKLFF. The CDR3 nucleotides are TGTGCCAGCAGGTCTTCCGGGACAGGCTCTGGAGAAAAACTGTTTTTT.

This chain joins TRBV24-1 and TRBJ2-1; 11 positions match TRBD2. CDR1 and CDR2 from the germline V gene are KGHDR and SFDVKD. V trimming: 1 base; J trimming: 5 bases; junction bases outside the gene matches: 9. This CDR3 contains 18 residues. The CDR3 bases are TGTGCCACCAGTGATTTCGATAATAGCGGGGGGGCGAACAATGAGCAGTTCTTC. Translation: CATSDFDNSGGANNEQFF.

The chain combines TRBV3-1 with TRBJ1-1; D gene uncertain. The V end was cut by 1 base, the J end by 1 base, with 7 bases between. The CDR3 consists of 14 residues. Per the germline V gene, CDR1 is LGHDT and CDR2 is YNNKEL (reference sequence). The CDR3 loop is CASSQVRGNTEAFF. The CDR3 nucleotides read TGTGCCAGCAGCCAAGTTCGGGGGAACACTGAAGCTTTCTTT.

The chain links TRBV30 to TRBJ1-5, with D unclear. V was trimmed by 3 bases and J by 3 bases, leaving 15 bases between them. CDR1 and CDR2 from the germline V gene are GTSNPN and SVGIG (reference sequence). The CDR3 is 15 amino acids. Written as DNA, the CDR3 is TGTGCCTGGAGCCCGAGAGGGATTCTCAATCAGCCCCAGCATTTT. Its protein is CAWSPRGILNQPQHF. The full variable domain, with the rest looked up from reference TRBV30 and TRBJ1-5, is SQTIHQWPATLVQPVGSPLSLECTVEGTSNPNLYWYRQAAGRGLQLLFYSVGIGQISSEVPQNLSASRPQDRQFILSSKKLLLSDSGFYLCAWSPRGILNQPQHFGDGTRLSIL.

The rearrangement links TRBV15 to TRBJ2-7; D call uncertain. The CDR3 contains 11 residues. The V gene lost 3 bases and the J gene lost 7 bases, with 7 bases spanning the gap. Germline V gives CDR1 LNHNV, CDR2 YYDKDF (reference sequence). CDR3 in amino acids: CATSRTGEQYF. In DNA, the CDR3 is TGTGCCACCAGCAGGACTGGAGAGCAGTACTTC.

The chain joins TRBV5-1 to TRBJ2-1; 8 bases are a match to TRBD2. CDR3 length: 14 amino acids. The trim removed 5 bases at V and 10 bases at J, leaving 11 bases unmatched. Per germline, CDR1 SGHRS and CDR2 YFSETQ. The CDR3 sequence is CASRISGGLQEQFF. For the CDR3, the DNA is TGCGCCAGCAGGATCAGCGGGGGCCTCCAGGAGCAGTTCTTC.

V usage is TRBV5-6 and J usage is TRBJ2-7; 10 nucleotides align to TRBD2. The V gene end was trimmed by 1 base and the J gene end by 2 bases; junction bases not matched to a gene: 6. Germline CDR1 SGHDT, CDR2 YYEEEE. The CDR3 has 16 amino acids. The chain's CDR3 is CASSLLTSGVPYEQYV. The CDR3 coding sequence is TGTGCCAGCAGCTTGCTCACTAGCGGGGTCCCCTACGAGCAGTACGTC.

This clonotype has just a few counts. Here the CDR3 DNA reads TGTGCCAGCAGCTTGGTAGGACAGGGCGGCACTGAAGCTTTCTTT. Amino acid sequence: CASSLVGQGGTEAFF. The chain carries TRBV7-3 and TRBJ1-1; 8 bases are shared with TRBD1. Germline V gives CDR1 SGHTA, CDR2 FQGTGA. V lost 3 bases to trimming and J lost 4 bases; unmatched junction nucleotides: 7. The CDR3 runs to 15 residues.

The chain couples TRBV5-4 to TRBJ2-7, with no clear D. CDR1 SGHNT and CDR2 YYREEE come from the germline V gene (reference sequence). Trimming cost V 0 bases and J 3 bases, with 16 bases left between them. This CDR3 is 16 amino acids long. The CDR3 here is CASSLGPYRPDYEQYV. The CDR3, as DNA: TGTGCCAGCAGCTTGGGTCCGTATAGGCCTGACTACGAGCAGTACGTC.

The V and J genes are TRBV5-1 and TRBJ1-1, with D perhaps matching TRBD1 (5 bases). CDR1 and CDR2 from the germline V gene are SGHRS and YFSETQ. This CDR3 contains 14 residues. The V gene lost 4 bases and the J gene lost 0 bases, with 10 bases spanning the gap. The CDR3 region is CASSPGLMNTEAFF. In DNA form, the CDR3 reads TGCGCCAGCAGCCCGGGACTCATGAACACTGAAGCTTTCTTT.

This clonotype appeared a single time. The V and J genes are TRBV4-1 and TRBJ2-5; no reliable D call. Germline-derived CDR1 and CDR2 are MGHRA and YSYEKL. The CDR3 has 16 amino acids. Trimming shortened V by 0 bases and J by 0 bases, and 11 bases separated the two germline ends. For the CDR3, the DNA is TGCGCCAGCAGCCAAGAGCTGGGCTGGAACCAAGAGACCCAGTACTTC. This translates into CASSQELGWNQETQYF.

The chain couples TRBV7-8 to TRBJ2-3; unclear D gene. The V gene lost 5 bases and the J gene lost 4 bases, with 13 bases spanning the gap. CDR1 is SGHVS, CDR2 FQNEAQ, per germline. The CDR3 totals 14 residues. This CDR3 is CASSQTLGADTQYF. The CDR3 DNA reads TGTGCCAGCAGCCAGACCCTAGGCGCAGATACGCAGTATTTT. Looking up the rest from reference TRBV7-8 and TRBJ2-3 gives the full variable domain: GAGVSQSPRYKVAKRGQDVALRCDPISGHVSLFWYQQALGQGPEFLTYFQNEAQLDKSGLPSDRFFAERPEGSVSTLKIQRTQQEDSAVYLCASSQTLGADTQYFGPGTRLTVL.

The V gene is TRBV29-1, the J gene TRBJ2-5; TRBD1 or TRBD2 may be the D gene (5 bases each). The CDR3 spans 15 residues. V was trimmed by 0 bases and J by 5 bases, leaving 16 bases between them. CDR1 is SQVTM, CDR2 ANQGSEA, per germline. The CDR3 sequence is CSVEDRGSARETQYF. In nucleotides, the CDR3 is TGCAGCGTTGAAGATCGGGGCAGCGCCCGGGAGACCCAGTACTTC. Full variable domain (rest looked up from reference TRBV29-1 and TRBJ2-5): SAVISQKPSRDICQRGTSLTIQCQVDSQVTMMFWYRQQPGQSLTLIATANQGSEATYESGFVIDKFPISRPNLTFSTLTVSNMSPEDSSIYLCSVEDRGSARETQYFGPGTRLLVL.

The rearrangement joins TRBV29-1 to TRBJ1-1; D is ambiguous. CDR3 length: 14 amino acids. V gave up 4 bases and J gave up 0 bases, with 12 bases separating them. Germline CDR1 SQVTM, CDR2 ANQGSEA. The CDR3 bases are TGCAGCGTTGCGACGGAGACCATGAACACTGAAGCTTTCTTT. Its translation: CSVATETMNTEAFF.

The chain carries TRBV14 and TRBJ2-1; D possibly corresponds to TRBD1 (5 bases). The CDR3 consists of 14 residues. CDR1 SGHDN and CDR2 FVKESK come from the germline V gene. The ends were cut back, 2 bases at V and 3 bases at J, with 8 bases in the middle. CDR3 nucleotide sequence: TGTGCCAGCAGCCAATCGACAGTCTACAATGAGCAGTTCTTC. As protein: CASSQSTVYNEQFF.